These 15 T cell receptor beta chains were sequenced from one sample in a study of human T cells and chemical hapten exposure. TCRdb analysed the RACE reads with MiXCR anew, one entry per CDR3 protein. The table shows about 360,000 distinct CDR3 sequences, with roughly 4.8% occurring only once. The sample's time point: patch test 1, 2 weeks after DPC sensitization. Treatment described: therapeutic diphenylcyclopropenone sensitization with weekly scalp DPC. Sequenced material: whole blood, taken in connection with sensitization to the hapten diphenylcyclopropenone (DPC). The receptor source for this set is a woman aged 50 to 60 with alopecia areata. Some clones in this sample may be carry-over from other donors' samples.

This clonotype was recorded a few times. This chain links TRBV15 with TRBJ2-2; 8 bases map to TRBD2. Germline V gene data show CDR1 as LNHNV and CDR2 as YYDKDF (reference sequence). V dropped 5 bases and J dropped 4; count of bases not matched to a gene: 9. The CDR3 spans 16 residues. CDR3 sequence: CATSPRRGGGTGELFF. The CDR3 region has the DNA TGTGCCACCAGCCCACGCCGGGGGGGCGGCACCGGGGAGCTGTTTTTT.

At least ten counts were recorded for this clonotype. CDR3 sequence (DNA): TGTGCCAGCAAACTCTCCGGAAAACTGTTTTTT. Translation gives CASKLSGKLFF. V and J are TRBV2 and TRBJ1-4; D unclear. Germline V lookup: CDR1 SNHLY, CDR2 FYNNEI. The ends were cut back, 7 bases at V and 10 bases at J, with 10 bases in the middle. The CDR3 contains 11 residues. Supplemented by reference TRBV2 and TRBJ1-4, the full variable domain reads EPEVTQTPSHQVTQMGQEVILRCVPISNHLYFYWYRQILGQKVEFLVSFYNNEISEKSEIFDDQFSVERPDGSNFTLKIRSTKLEDSAMYFCASKLSGKLFFGSGTQLSVL.

This clonotype was observed at least ten times. The genes are TRBV7-2 and TRBJ1-4, with 8 bases identical to TRBD1. The CDR3 covers 15 residues. The ends lost 5 bases at V and 5 bases at J; junction bases unmatched: 7. CDR1 and CDR2 from the germline V gene are SGHTA and FQGNSA. This CDR3 is CASSIETGVNEKLFF. The CDR3 nucleotides read TGTGCCAGCAGCATTGAGACAGGGGTAAATGAAAAACTGTTTTTT.

This clonotype was observed at least ten times. V and J are TRBV5-1 and TRBJ2-1; a possible D gene is TRBD1 (5 bases). V was clipped by 0 bases and J by 8 bases, with 15 bases between them. Germline V gene data show CDR1 as SGHRS and CDR2 as YFSETQ. The CDR3 covers 15 residues. This CDR3 reads CASSLAQGQQDEQFF. The CDR3 bases are TGCGCCAGCAGCTTGGCCCAGGGTCAGCAGGATGAGCAGTTCTTC.

This clonotype was detected ten times or more. This chain connects TRBV29-1 to TRBJ1-2, with TRBD1 matching 7 bases. Germline CDR1 and CDR2: SQVTM and ANQGSEA. This CDR3 has 12 amino acids. With 6 bases clipped from V and 4 bases from J, the junction kept 5 bases outside the gene matches. CDR3 coding DNA: TGCAGCGTAGTGACAGGGACCTATGGCTACACCTTC. Translation: CSVVTGTYGYTF.

The CDR3 sequence is CASSQGFSYEQYF. In DNA form, the CDR3 reads TGCGCCAGCAGCCAGGGTTTCTCCTACGAGCAGTACTTC. The chain uses TRBV10-2 and TRBJ2-7; D is possibly TRBD1 (5 bases). Between the trimmed V and J ends, which lost 6 bases and 0 bases, there was a span of 9 bases. There are 13 residues in the CDR3. Germline CDR1 WSHSY, CDR2 SAAADI.

Ten or more counts support this clonotype. The V call is TRBV11-2, the J call TRBJ2-7; D unresolved. CDR1 is SGHAT and CDR2 is FQNNGV in the germline V gene. This CDR3 is built from 17 residues. V lost 2 bases and J 2 bases, leaving 19 bases between the germline ends. CDR3 protein: CASSLTSHLTLTYEQYF. The CDR3 DNA is TGTGCCAGCAGCTTAACGAGTCACCTTACACTGACCTACGAGCAGTACTTC.

This clonotype was recorded many times. V gene TRBV23-1 combines with J gene TRBJ2-2; D gene unclear. TRBV23-1 is noted as an ORF with a role that remains uncertain. The CDR3 runs 20 residues. V lost 5 bases to trimming and J lost 3 bases, with 28 bases between them. The CDR3 nucleotides are TGCGCCAGCAGTACCCCTGGCCCTACCCACCATCGACGTTACACCGGGGAGCTGTTTTTT. This encodes CASSTPGPTHHRRYTGELFF.

This clonotype was detected many times. This chain links TRBV12-3 or TRBV12-4 with TRBJ2-6, with 7 nucleotides matching TRBD1. The CDR3 runs 17 residues. V trimming: 7 bases; J trimming: 0 bases; junction bases outside the gene matches: 9. CDR3 sequence (DNA): TGTGCCAGCATCCGCGGACAGGATTACTCTGGGGCCAACGTCCTGACTTTC. Amino acids: CASIRGQDYSGANVLTF.

In its sample, this clonotype was seen many times. The chain is built from TRBV6-1 and TRBJ1-5; D possibly corresponds to TRBD1 (5 bases). This CDR3 is 16 amino acids long. The germline V gene encodes CDR1 MNHNS and CDR2 SASEGT. The ends were cut back, 3 bases at V and 2 bases at J, with 14 bases in the middle. The CDR3 DNA reads as TGTGCCAGCAGTGACACGAAGGGGAGAGGCAATCAGCCCCAGCATTTT. Amino acid sequence: CASSDTKGRGNQPQHF.

This clonotype was recorded at least ten times. V gene TRBV7-3 combines with J gene TRBJ2-6, with TRBD1 as a possible D gene (5 bases). The CDR3 is made up of 16 amino acids. The germline gives CDR1 SGHTA, CDR2 FQGTGA. V was shortened by 5 bases and J by 0 bases, with 11 bases between the two germline ends. Here the CDR3 reads CASSPGHNSGANVLTF. For the CDR3, the DNA is TGTGCCAGCAGCCCCGGACATAACTCTGGGGCCAACGTCCTGACTTTC.

This clonotype was seen more than once but under ten times. The chain has TRBV5-6 and TRBJ1-1, with TRBD1 as a possible D gene (5 bases). V was shortened by 3 bases and J by 0 bases, with 12 bases between the two germline ends. There are 15 residues in the CDR3. CDR1 SGHDT and CDR2 YYEEEE come from the germline V gene. CDR3 sequence reads: CASSWGTEMNTEAFF. The DNA of the CDR3 is TGTGCCAGCAGCTGGGGGACGGAAATGAACACTGAAGCTTTCTTT.

This clonotype was observed at least ten times. The chain has TRBV5-1 and TRBJ1-6; 10 bases agree with TRBD1. CDR1 is SGHRS, CDR2 YFSETQ, per germline. With V trimmed by 3 bases and J by 8 bases, 5 bases remained unmatched. The CDR3 has 15 residues. The CDR3 coding sequence is TGCGCCAGCAGCTGGGGGACAGGGGCTGATTCACCCCTCCACTTT. Translated, it gives CASSWGTGADSPLHF.

This clonotype has more than one count but fewer than ten. The chain is built from TRBV12-3 or TRBV12-4 and TRBJ2-5; 12 positions agree with TRBD2. With V trimmed by 4 bases and J by 2 bases, 5 bases remained unmatched. This CDR3 has 16 residues. The CDR3 loop is CASSSTSGGLQETQYF. The CDR3 nucleotides read TGTGCCAGCAGTTCGACTAGCGGGGGCCTACAAGAGACCCAGTACTTC.

This clonotype was detected a few times. The chain links TRBV12-3 or TRBV12-4 to TRBJ1-1; unclear D gene. The CDR3 has 15 amino acids. Trimming took 3 bases from V and 1 from J, leaving 12 bases between them. CDR3 amino acids: CASSFSGQENTEAFF. CDR3 DNA sequence: TGTGCCAGCAGTTTCTCGGGCCAAGAGAACACTGAAGCTTTCTTT.